The 25 T cell receptor beta chains in this list originate from one sample, sequenced in a study of CD8+CD57+ T cells in acquired aplastic anemia. All patients picked for sequencing had shown, by flow cytometry, an expansion of CD8+CD57+ cells. Genomic DNA was employed as the template in profiling TCR beta VDJ and CDR3. A single record per CDR3 protein comes from TCRdb applying MiXCR to the reads. The table has roughly 120,000 distinct CDR3 sequences, 55% to 60% seen once. The sequencing sample was made of sorted CD4+, CD8+, or CD8+CD57+ T cells (not recorded which) from PBMCs. The receptors here all came from a human donor with aplastic anemia.

V gene TRBV5-4 combines with J gene TRBJ2-6; D is unclear. Per the germline V gene, CDR1 is SGHNT and CDR2 is YYREEE (reference sequence). There are 17 residues in the CDR3. The V and J ends lost 0 bases and 0 bases respectively, with 10 bases between them. CDR3 protein: CASSLVVSPSGANVLTF. The CDR3 region has the DNA TGTGCCAGCAGCTTGGTAGTCAGCCCCTCTGGGGCCAACGTCCTGACTTTC.

The chain links TRBV5-8 to TRBJ1-5, with 7 bases matching TRBD1. From germline, CDR1 is SGHTS and CDR2 YDEGEE. Trimming removed 6 bases from V and 5 bases from J; junction bases left unmatched: 11. The CDR3 has 15 amino acids. CDR3 residues: CASTSGTVGDQPQHF. The CDR3, as DNA: TGTGCCAGCACTTCCGGGACAGTAGGTGATCAGCCCCAGCATTTT.

This clonotype was seen a handful of times. The J gene is TRBJ2-7, the V gene TRBV11-1; 13 bases align to TRBD2. Germline loops: CDR1 SGHAT, CDR2 FQDESV (reference sequence). The CDR3 loop spans 16 amino acids. The V segment lost 7 bases and the J segment 4 bases; nucleotides outside the gene matches: 10. The CDR3 here is CASTAPGLAGRYEQYF. In DNA, the CDR3 is TGTGCCAGCACCGCACCGGGACTAGCGGGACGGTACGAGCAGTACTTC.

The V gene is TRBV20-1, the J gene TRBJ2-1, with D possibly matching TRBD1 (6 bases). Germline V gene sequence: CDR1 DFQATT, CDR2 SNEGSKA (reference sequence). V was trimmed by 7 bases and J by 7 bases, leaving 14 bases between them. The CDR3 has 12 residues. The CDR3 nucleotides read TGCAGTGTTAAGGGGGTGGGGAATGAGCAGTTCTTC. Translation gives CSVKGVGNEQFF.

The J gene is TRBJ2-6, the V gene TRBV2; 7 nucleotides agree with TRBD1. Germline V CDR1 and CDR2: SNHLY, FYNNEI. Unmatched junction bases numbered 6, after V lost 3 bases and J lost 4 bases. The CDR3 consists of 16 residues. The CDR3 DNA follows: TGTGCCAGCAGTGACGGGACAGACACCGGGGCCAACGTCCTGACTTTC. Its translation: CASSDGTDTGANVLTF.

For this clonotype: Relative to the germline gene, one junction end is altered; a read error may explain this. The CDR3 reads CASRGINEQFF. The CDR3 nucleotides are TGCGCCAGCAGGGGTATAAATGAGCAGTTCTTC. V gene TRBV7-8 combines with J gene TRBJ2-1; maybe TRBD1 (6 bases). The CDR3 is 11 amino acids. The germline gives CDR1 SGHVS, CDR2 FQNEAQ. Full variable domain (missing parts from reference TRBV7-8 and TRBJ2-1): GAGVSQSPRYKVAKRGQDVALRCDPISGHVSLFWYQQALGQGPEFLTYFQNEAQLDKSGLPSDRFFAERPEGSVSTLKIQRTQQEDSAVYLCASRGINEQFFGPGTRLTVL.

This chain joins TRBV15 and TRBJ1-3, with D tentatively TRBD1 (5 bases). Trimming stripped 0 bases from V and 4 bases from J, with 10 bases between. The CDR3 spans 15 residues. Germline V gene sequence: CDR1 LNHNV, CDR2 YYDKDF (reference sequence). The CDR3 sequence: CATSRDGAGGNTIYF. CDR3 bases: TGTGCCACCAGCAGAGATGGGGCAGGGGGAAACACCATATATTTT.

The chain has TRBV7-9 and TRBJ2-2; unclear D gene. The V gene's germline CDR1 is SEHNR and CDR2 FQNEAQ (reference sequence). CDR3 length equals 13 residues. V was shortened by 10 bases and J by 7 bases, with 16 bases between the two germline ends. CDR3 coding DNA: TGTGCCACCCTATCGACCCTGGGCGGGGAGCTGTTTTTT. Translation gives CATLSTLGGELFF.

This sequence joins TRBV5-5 and TRBJ1-2, with 8 bases aligning to TRBD1. V shed 3 bases and J 3 bases; nucleotides not matched to a gene: 4. CDR1 SGHKS and CDR2 YYEKEE come from the germline V gene (reference sequence). The CDR3 length is 14 residues. This CDR3 reads CASSSTGAHYGYTF. Here the CDR3 DNA reads TGTGCCAGCAGCTCGACAGGGGCGCACTATGGCTACACCTTC.

On this clonotype: One junction end does not reproduce the germline sequence, and a read error may be involved. The chain recombines TRBV24-1 with TRBJ2-6, with TRBD1 as a possible D gene (5 bases). This CDR3 region has 13 residues. Germline V CDR1 and CDR2: KGHDR, SFDVKD. In DNA form, the CDR3 reads TGTGCCACCAGTGAGTCGAAGGGGAACACTGAAGCTTTC. Amino acids: CATSESKGNTEAF.

Here the CDR3 DNA reads TGTGCCAGCAGCCCACAGGCAAATCGGGGCACTGAAGCTTTCTTT. It translates to CASSPQANRGTEAFF. The rearrangement links TRBV12-3 or TRBV12-4 to TRBJ1-1; tentative D call: TRBD1 (5 bases). This CDR3 has 15 residues. The V gene lost 6 bases and the J gene lost 4 bases, with 18 bases spanning the gap.

The J gene is TRBJ1-1, the V gene TRBV2, with no clear D. The length of the CDR3 is 13 residues. Trimming stripped 5 bases from V and 6 bases from J, with 13 bases between. Germline CDR1 and CDR2: SNHLY and FYNNEI. In DNA, the CDR3 is TGTGCCAGCAGTTTATCGGGCAGCTCTGAAGCTTTCTTT. Its protein is CASSLSGSSEAFF.

The rearrangement links TRBV7-3 to TRBJ1-4; D perhaps matches TRBD1 (6 bases). This CDR3 has 14 amino acids. CDR1 and CDR2 (germline): SGHTA, FQGTGA. V lost 4 bases, J lost 7 bases, and 13 bases lay in between. CDR3 nucleotides: TGTGCCAGCAGCTCGACGGGGGGGCTTGAAAAACTGTTTTTT. This encodes CASSSTGGLEKLFF. The full variable domain, completed using reference TRBV7-3 and TRBJ1-4, is GAGVSQTPSNKVTEKGKYVELRCDPISGHTALYWYRQSLGQGPEFLIYFQGTGAADDSGLPNDRFFAVRPEGSVSTLKIQRTERGDSAVYLCASSSTGGLEKLFFGSGTQLSVL.

The chain has TRBV19 and TRBJ2-7; D is undetermined. The germline CDR1 and CDR2 sequences are LNHDA and SQIVND (reference sequence). The CDR3 is made up of 14 amino acids. Trimming took off 1 base at V and 5 bases at J, with 12 bases between the two ends. The CDR3 here is CASSIVSGHDEQYF. In nucleotides, the CDR3 is TGTGCCAGTAGTATAGTATCCGGGCATGACGAGCAGTACTTC.

In its sample, this clonotype was seen a few times. This rearrangement joins TRBV24-1 to TRBJ1-2; a weak D match, TRBD1 (6 bases). The CDR3 has 16 amino acids. V was shortened by 1 base and J by 4 bases, with 15 bases between the two germline ends. CDR1 and CDR2 (germline): KGHDR, SFDVKD. The CDR3 is CATSDLWDNSIYGYTF. CDR3 nucleotides: TGTGCCACCAGTGATTTATGGGACAACTCGATCTATGGCTACACCTTC.

This clonotype was seen a few times. This clone may be a read error of a much larger clone one base away. The chain couples TRBV14 to TRBJ1-1; the D is unclear. V lost 1 base and J lost 8, with 14 bases in between. This CDR3 has 14 amino acids. CDR1 is SGHDN, CDR2 FVKESK, per germline. The CDR3 here is CASSQGSGPLEAFF. The CDR3 nucleotides are TGTGCCAGCAGCCAAGGTTCCGGTCCCCTGGAAGCTTTCTTT.

This rearrangement joins TRBV19 to TRBJ2-1, with TRBD2 matching over 9 bases. The V segment lost 10 bases and the J segment 1 base; nucleotides outside the gene matches: 11. Germline V CDR1 and CDR2: LNHDA, SQIVND (reference sequence). The CDR3 is 16 residues long. CDR3 protein: CATTRNAGGSYNEQFF. Here the CDR3 DNA reads TGTGCCACTACGAGAAACGCGGGAGGGTCCTACAATGAGCAGTTCTTC. Looking up the rest from reference TRBV19 and TRBJ2-1 gives the full variable domain: DGGITQSPKYLFRKEGQNVTLSCEQNLNHDAMYWYRQDPGQGLRLIYYSQIVNDFQKGDIAEGYSVSREKKESFPLTVTSAQKNPTAFYLCATTRNAGGSYNEQFFGPGTRLTVL.

This sequence joins TRBV12-5 and TRBJ2-7; perhaps TRBD1 as D (5 bases). The CDR3 contains 15 residues. V was shortened by 6 bases and J by 5 bases, with 20 bases between the two germline ends. Germline loops: CDR1 LGHNT, CDR2 FRNRAP. The CDR3 reads CASGSADREVHEQYF. As DNA, the CDR3 is TGTGCTAGTGGCTCGGCCGACAGAGAAGTCCACGAGCAGTACTTC.

This clonotype appeared a few times. The chain combines TRBV19 with TRBJ1-1, with D hard to call. The CDR3 has 12 amino acids. The germline CDR1 and CDR2 sequences are LNHDA and SQIVND (reference sequence). Trimming pared 5 bases from V and 11 bases from J, leaving 15 bases between. The DNA for the CDR3 is TGTGCCAGTAGTGTCAGCCCCGATTTGGCTTTCTTT. Protein sequence: CASSVSPDLAFF.

Notes on this clonotype: At one end the junction does not follow the germline gene, possibly because of a read error. CDR3 residues: CSAQQGGTDAFF. The CDR3 bases are TGCAGTGCTCAACAGGGAGGCACTGATGCTTTCTTT. This sequence joins TRBV20-1 and TRBJ1-1, with TRBD1 as a possible D gene (6 bases). The CDR3 spans 12 residues. Germline CDR1 reads DFQATT; CDR2 reads SNEGSKA (reference sequence).

This rearrangement joins TRBV11-1 to TRBJ2-3, with 8 bases matching TRBD2. The CDR3 has 16 residues. CDR1 is SGHAT, CDR2 FQDESV, per germline (reference sequence). With 4 bases clipped from V and 2 bases from J, the junction kept 8 bases outside the gene matches. The CDR3 DNA reads as TGTGCCAGCAGCTATAGCGGGACGCCCTCCACAGATACGCAGTATTTT. This codes for CASSYSGTPSTDTQYF.

The rearrangement joins TRBV2 to TRBJ2-7; D unclear. The CDR3 totals 12 residues. V dropped 8 bases and J dropped 6 bases, with 14 bases sitting between them. The germline CDR1 and CDR2 sequences are SNHLY and FYNNEI. As DNA, the CDR3 is TGTGCCAGCGGTCAGACCCCCGGCGAGCAGTACTTC. Translating it yields CASGQTPGEQYF.

The gene calls are TRBV11-2 and TRBJ2-5; 8 positions agree with TRBD1. The CDR3 loop spans 15 amino acids. CDR1 SGHAT and CDR2 FQNNGV come from the germline V gene. The V gene end was trimmed by 1 base and the J gene end by 4 bases; junction bases not matched to a gene: 5. The CDR3 DNA follows: TGTGCCAGCAGCTTAGCCCGGACAGGGAGAGAGACCCAGTACTTC. Translation gives CASSLARTGRETQYF.

The chain has TRBV3-1 and TRBJ2-1; D uncertain. Germline values: CDR1 LGHDT, CDR2 YNNKEL (reference sequence). The ends were cut back, 4 bases at V and 9 bases at J, with 7 bases in the middle. The CDR3 has 11 amino acids. The CDR3 spells CASSPGLEQFF. CDR3 nucleotides: TGTGCCAGCAGCCCCGGTCTTGAGCAGTTCTTC.

On this clonotype itself: The conserved phenylalanine or tryptophan normally closing the CDR3 is absent here, so this likely arose from a read error. The chain links TRBV24-1 to TRBJ2-1; D is unclear. The germline CDR1 and CDR2 sequences are KGHDR and SFDVKD. V lost 8 bases, J lost 2 bases, and 15 bases lay in between. This CDR3 is built from 15 residues. The CDR3 nucleotides are TGTGCCACCACCCCGACAAGCCGAGCCTACAATGAGCAGTTCCTC. It encodes CATTPTSRAYNEQFL.